Following are 12 T cell receptor beta chains from one sample sequenced in a study of cytomegalovirus exposure and HLA in healthy donors. Amplification used 60 Vbeta primers and 13 Jbeta primers. Only in-frame clones appear in the TCRdb table, and some are missing; sequencing was by immunoSEQ multiplex PCR. This repertoire shows about 150,000 clones, approximately 72% found once; its top ten account for 6% to 8%. What was sequenced was PBMCs. The receptors were sampled from a woman aged 60 to 75 in good health and CMV-seronegative.

The V gene is TRBV10-2, the J gene TRBJ2-7; no clear D gene. The V gene's germline CDR1 is WSHSY and CDR2 SAAADI. With 2 bases removed from V and 4 bases from J, the gap between germline ends came to 9 bases. This CDR3 spans 13 amino acids. CDR3 sequence (DNA): TGCGCCAGCAGTGAGGCCGCGTCATACGAGCAGTACTTC. Its protein is CASSEAASYEQYF.

V gene TRBV7-9 combines with J gene TRBJ1-1; the D is unclear. This CDR3 has 14 amino acids. The germline CDR1 and CDR2 sequences are SEHNR and FQNEAQ (reference sequence). V was cut by 2 bases and J by 1 base, with 8 bases left in between. The CDR3 here is CASSLFLSNTEAFF. CDR3 bases: TGTGCCAGCAGCTTATTCTTGTCGAACACTGAAGCTTTCTTT.

The V and J genes are TRBV7-9 and TRBJ1-1; D may be TRBD1 (5 bases). Germline V lookup: CDR1 SEHNR, CDR2 FQNEAQ (reference sequence). The CDR3 consists of 13 residues. Between the trimmed V and J ends, which lost 3 bases and 1 base, there was a span of 6 bases. CDR3 nucleotides: TGTGCCAGCAGCTTGACAGCGAACACTGAAGCTTTCTTT. Protein sequence: CASSLTANTEAFF.

This rearrangement joins TRBV7-2 to TRBJ2-2; 10 nucleotides align to TRBD2. With V trimmed by 3 bases and J by 4 bases, 5 bases remained unmatched. Germline-derived CDR1 and CDR2 are SGHTA and FQGNSA. The CDR3 has 16 amino acids. CDR3 DNA: TGTGCCAGCAGCTTCAGCGGGAGGGCGGGCACCGGGGAGCTGTTTTTT. Protein: CASSFSGRAGTGELFF.

The J gene is TRBJ2-7, the V gene TRBV6-6; D gene ambiguous. Trimming took off 2 bases at V and 0 bases at J, with 5 bases between the two ends. The CDR3 is 13 amino acids. Germline V gene lookup returns CDR1 MNHNY and CDR2 SVGAGI (reference sequence). CDR3 bases: TGTGCCAGCAGTTACGGCAACTCCTACGAGCAGTACTTC. It translates to CASSYGNSYEQYF.

This chain links TRBV6-5 with TRBJ1-1; no reliable D call. Germline lookup yields CDR1 MNHEY and CDR2 SVGAGI. The CDR3 is made up of 13 amino acids. V lost 4 bases to trimming and J lost 0 bases, with 6 bases between them. This CDR3 is CASSSRMNTEAFF. In nucleotides, the CDR3 is TGTGCCAGCAGTTCCCGTATGAACACTGAAGCTTTCTTT.

CDR3 region: CASSPFRDTREQFF. Here the CDR3 DNA reads TGTGCCAGCAGCCCCTTTCGGGACACAAGAGAGCAGTTCTTC. The genes are TRBV7-2 and TRBJ2-1; D is possibly TRBD1 (6 bases). Trimming stripped 5 bases from V and 10 bases from J, with 18 bases between. This CDR3 is 14 amino acids long. Per germline, CDR1 SGHTA and CDR2 FQGNSA.

The rearrangement joins TRBV19 to TRBJ2-2, with 7 positions matching TRBD1. Trimming took 4 bases from V and 6 from J; bases not matched to a gene: 8. Germline V gene lookup returns CDR1 LNHDA and CDR2 SQIVND (reference sequence). This CDR3 comprises 15 residues. The CDR3 sequence: CASSTNRGWAGELFF. CDR3 DNA sequence: TGTGCCAGTAGTACCAACAGGGGTTGGGCCGGGGAGCTGTTTTTT.

The V and J genes are TRBV6-5 and TRBJ2-3, with a weak D call TRBD2 (6 bases). The CDR3 contains 13 residues. CDR1 is MNHEY, CDR2 SVGAGI, per germline. The ends were cut back, 5 bases at V and 6 bases at J, with 12 bases in the middle. CDR3 nucleotide sequence: TGTGCCAGCAGTCTGACTAGACGGGATACGCAGTATTTT. As protein: CASSLTRRDTQYF.

This clone was seen more than once but under ten times. V is TRBV27 and J is TRBJ2-4; 9 nucleotides match TRBD2. Germline lookup yields CDR1 MNHEY and CDR2 SMNVEV (reference sequence). The CDR3 has 14 residues. After removal of 5 bases from V and 8 bases from J, the junction contained 7 bases not matched to a gene. The CDR3: CASSDGTSKDIQYF. The CDR3 DNA reads as TGTGCCAGCAGTGACGGGACTAGCAAGGACATTCAGTACTTC.

This clone is medium-sized in the sample. This chain links TRBV4-1 with TRBJ2-3, with 10 bases identical to TRBD2. The CDR3 has 20 residues. V lost 4 bases and J lost 0; bases outside the gene matches: 16. CDR1 and CDR2 (germline): MGHRA, YSYEKL. For the CDR3, the DNA is TGCGCCAGCAGCCCTGGAACACGACTAGCGGGCTTTAGTAGCACAGATACGCAGTATTTT. Protein sequence: CASSPGTRLAGFSSTDTQYF.

The genes are TRBV10-3 and TRBJ2-5; D unresolved. Germline V lookup: CDR1 ENHRY, CDR2 SYGVKD. The V end was cut by 0 bases, the J end by 1 base, with 6 bases between. This CDR3 comprises 14 residues. CDR3 region: CAISESYFQETQYF. DNA of the CDR3: TGTGCCATCAGTGAGTCTTACTTCCAAGAGACCCAGTACTTC.